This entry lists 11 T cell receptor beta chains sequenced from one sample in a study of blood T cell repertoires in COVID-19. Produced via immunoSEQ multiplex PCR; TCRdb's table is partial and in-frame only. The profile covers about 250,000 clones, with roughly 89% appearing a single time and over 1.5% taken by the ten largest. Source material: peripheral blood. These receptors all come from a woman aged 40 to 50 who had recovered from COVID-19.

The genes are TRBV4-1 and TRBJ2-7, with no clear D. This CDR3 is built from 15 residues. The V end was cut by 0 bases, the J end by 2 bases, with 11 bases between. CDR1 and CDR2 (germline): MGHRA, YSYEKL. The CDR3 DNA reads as TGCGCCAGCAGCCAAGATCCCGGCGGTCCCTACGAGCAGTACTTC. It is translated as CASSQDPGGPYEQYF.

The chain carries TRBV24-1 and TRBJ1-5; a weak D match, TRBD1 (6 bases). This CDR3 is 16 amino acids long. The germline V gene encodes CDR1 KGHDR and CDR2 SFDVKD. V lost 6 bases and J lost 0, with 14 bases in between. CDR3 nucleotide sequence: TGTGCCACCAGTAAGGGGGGGCGCAATAGCAATCAGCCCCAGCATTTT. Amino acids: CATSKGGRNSNQPQHF.

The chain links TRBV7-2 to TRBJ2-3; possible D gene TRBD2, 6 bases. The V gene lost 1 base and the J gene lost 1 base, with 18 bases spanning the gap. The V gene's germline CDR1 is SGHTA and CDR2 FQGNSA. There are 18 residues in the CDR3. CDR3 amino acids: CASSLGKPTSWGTDTQYF. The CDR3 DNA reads TGTGCCAGCAGCTTAGGGAAACCGACTAGTTGGGGCACAGATACGCAGTATTTT.

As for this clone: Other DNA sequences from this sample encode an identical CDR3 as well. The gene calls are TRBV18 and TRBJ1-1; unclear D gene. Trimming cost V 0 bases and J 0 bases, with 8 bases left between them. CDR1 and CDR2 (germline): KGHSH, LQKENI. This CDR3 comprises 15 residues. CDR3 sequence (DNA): TGTGCCAGCTCACCACCGGCGGGAATGAACACTGAAGCTTTCTTT. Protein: CASSPPAGMNTEAFF.

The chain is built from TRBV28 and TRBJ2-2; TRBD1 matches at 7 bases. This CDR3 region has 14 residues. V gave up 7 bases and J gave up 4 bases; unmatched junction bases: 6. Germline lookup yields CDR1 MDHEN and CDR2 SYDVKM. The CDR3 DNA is TGTGCCAGCACTCCGACAGGGATCACCGGGGAGCTGTTTTTT. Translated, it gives CASTPTGITGELFF.

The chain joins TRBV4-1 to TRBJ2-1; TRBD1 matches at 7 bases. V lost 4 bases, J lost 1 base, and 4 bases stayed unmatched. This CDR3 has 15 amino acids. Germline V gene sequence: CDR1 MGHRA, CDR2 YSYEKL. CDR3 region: CASSPSRGSYNEQFF. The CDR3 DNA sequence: TGCGCCAGCAGCCCAAGCAGGGGGTCCTACAATGAGCAGTTCTTC.

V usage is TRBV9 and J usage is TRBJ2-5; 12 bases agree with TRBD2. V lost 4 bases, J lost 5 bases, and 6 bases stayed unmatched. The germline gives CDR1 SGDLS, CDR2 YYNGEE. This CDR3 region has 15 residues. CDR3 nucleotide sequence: TGTGCCAGCAGCCCTAGCGGGGGGGTTTGGGAGACCCAGTACTTC. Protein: CASSPSGGVWETQYF.

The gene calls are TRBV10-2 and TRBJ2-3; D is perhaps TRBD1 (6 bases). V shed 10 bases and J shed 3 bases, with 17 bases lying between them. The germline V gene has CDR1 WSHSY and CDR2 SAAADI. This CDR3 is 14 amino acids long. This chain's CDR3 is CATAQGTRTDTQYF. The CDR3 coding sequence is TGCGCCACCGCCCAGGGGACACGGACAGATACGCAGTATTTT.

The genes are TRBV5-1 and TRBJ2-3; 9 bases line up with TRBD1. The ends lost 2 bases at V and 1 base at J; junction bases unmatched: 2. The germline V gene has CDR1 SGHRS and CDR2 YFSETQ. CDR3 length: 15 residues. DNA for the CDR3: TGCGCCAGCAGCTTACAGGGGGCGGGCACAGATACGCAGTATTTT. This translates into CASSLQGAGTDTQYF. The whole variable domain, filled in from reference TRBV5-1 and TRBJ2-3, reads KAGVTQTPRYLIKTRGQQVTLSCSPISGHRSVSWYQQTPGQGLQFLFEYFSETQRNKGNFPGRFSGRQFSNSRSEMNVSTLELGDSALYLCASSLQGAGTDTQYFGPGTRLTVL.

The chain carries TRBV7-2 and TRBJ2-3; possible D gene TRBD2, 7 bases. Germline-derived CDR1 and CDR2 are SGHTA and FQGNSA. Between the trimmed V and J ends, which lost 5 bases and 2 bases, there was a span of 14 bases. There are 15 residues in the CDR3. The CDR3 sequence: CASSLGGPYTDTQYF. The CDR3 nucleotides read TGTGCCAGCAGCCTGGGGGGGCCTTACACAGATACGCAGTATTTT.

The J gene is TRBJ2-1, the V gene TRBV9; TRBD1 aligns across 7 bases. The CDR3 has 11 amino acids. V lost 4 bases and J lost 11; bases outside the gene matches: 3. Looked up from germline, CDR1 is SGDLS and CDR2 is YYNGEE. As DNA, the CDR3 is TGTGCCAGCAGCTCACAGGGGCAGCAGTTCTTC. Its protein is CASSSQGQQFF.